The clone carrying this T cell receptor (beta chain) was detected only a few times. Total RNA extracted from each sample amounted to at least 5 micrograms. The data derive from a study of blood T cells in healthy people across ages. Study information: There was about one barcoded beta molecule captured by template switching per two T cells.

A sample-barcoded 5' primer and a J-beta primer mix were used in a second PCR of roughly 6 to 11 cycles. TCRdb re-derived calls from the 5' RACE reads in MiXCR, one entry per CDR3 protein. The sample holds hundreds of thousands of distinct CDR3 sequences, about half seen once. The sequenced sample consisted of blood. The source of this sequence is a man older than 75 in good health.

The CDR3 nucleotides are TGTGCCAGCAGTCCGCCTGGACAGCCCTATGGCTACACCTTC. Translated: CASSPPGQPYGYTF. J is TRBJ1-2 and V is TRBV27; D is perhaps TRBD1 (6 bases). This CDR3 spans 14 amino acids. V lost 5 bases and J lost 4, with 14 bases in between. The germline V gene has CDR1 MNHEY and CDR2 SMNVEV (reference sequence).